This TCR beta chain stems from a study of cytomegalovirus exposure and HLA in healthy donors. This PCR relied on a set of 60 Vbeta primers and 13 Jbeta primers. Profiling relied on immunoSEQ multiplex PCR, and the TCRdb table lists in-frame clones only, not all of them. Its clone listing holds 90,000 to 100,000 clones. The CDR3 covers 14 residues. Germline-derived CDR1 and CDR2 are SEHNR and FQNEAQ (reference sequence). Trimming cost V 5 bases and J 4 bases, with 11 bases left between them. About this clone: The antigen is not known.

Findings of the study overall: TCR beta sequences reportedly predicted the HLA-A and HLA-B alleles of most subjects accurately. In a later analysis, a missense DCLRE1C variant was linked to TCR beta V- and J-gene trimming. Through in vitro validation, a few CMV-associated chains were shown to be specific for CMV antigens.

This sequence joins TRBV7-9 and TRBJ1-4, with D unclear. The clonotype originates from a woman in her twenties or thirties in good health and CMV-seronegative. Material for sequencing was PBMCs. CDR3 loop: CASSGLVYNEKLFF. The CDR3 DNA reads as TGTGCCAGCAGCGGACTGGTCTATAATGAAAAACTGTTTTTT.